The present entry profiles one T cell receptor beta chain with its context. Its antigen is unknown. The entry originates in a study of cytomegalovirus exposure and HLA in healthy donors. Overall study results and limits: Donors were assumed by presence/absence analyses to have roughly uniform sequencing depth.

With 60 Vbeta and 13 Jbeta primers, the PCR was carried out. Produced via immunoSEQ multiplex PCR; TCRdb's table is partial and in-frame only. In the table there are 100,000 to 150,000 clones, roughly four fifths of which are singletons. V gave up 8 bases and J gave up 2 bases; unmatched junction bases: 1. CDR3 length: 11 residues. The V gene's germline CDR1 is GTSNPN and CDR2 SVGIG (reference sequence). The chain is built from TRBV30 and TRBJ1-1, with 8 bases aligning to TRBD1. This receptor was obtained from a man aged 50 to 60 in good health and CMV-seronegative. The sequenced sample was PBMCs. The CDR3 protein is CAGTGNTEAFF. The DNA for the CDR3 is TGTGCCGGGACAGGTAACACTGAAGCTTTCTTT. Supplemented by reference TRBV30 and TRBJ1-1, the full variable domain reads SQTIHQWPATLVQPVGSPLSLECTVEGTSNPNLYWYRQAAGRGLQLLFYSVGIGQISSEVPQNLSASRPQDRQFILSSKKLLLSDSGFYLCAGTGNTEAFFGQGTRLTVV.